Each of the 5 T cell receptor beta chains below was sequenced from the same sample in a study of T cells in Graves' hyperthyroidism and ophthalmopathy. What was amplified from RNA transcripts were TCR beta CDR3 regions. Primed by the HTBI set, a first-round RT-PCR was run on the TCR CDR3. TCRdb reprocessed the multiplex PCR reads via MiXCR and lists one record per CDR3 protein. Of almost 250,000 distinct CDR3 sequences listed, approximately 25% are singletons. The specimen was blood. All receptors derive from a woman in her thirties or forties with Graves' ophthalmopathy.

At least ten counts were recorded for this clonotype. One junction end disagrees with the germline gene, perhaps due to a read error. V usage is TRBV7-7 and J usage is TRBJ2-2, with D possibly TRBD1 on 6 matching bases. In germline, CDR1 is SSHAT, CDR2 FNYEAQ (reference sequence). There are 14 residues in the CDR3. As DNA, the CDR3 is TGTGCTAGCAGCCAAATGAGGGGGATCGGGGAGCTGTTTTTT. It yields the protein CASSQMRGIGELFF.

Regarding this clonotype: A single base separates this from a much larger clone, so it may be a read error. CDR3 bases: TGTGCCAGCATCGTAGGGGACAGCTTTAGGGAACAGTACTTC. The encoded protein is CASIVGDSFREQYF. The chain employs TRBV9 and TRBJ2-7; TRBD1 agrees at 7 bases. CDR3 length: 14 amino acids. Germline V gene sequence: CDR1 SGDLS, CDR2 YYNGEE.

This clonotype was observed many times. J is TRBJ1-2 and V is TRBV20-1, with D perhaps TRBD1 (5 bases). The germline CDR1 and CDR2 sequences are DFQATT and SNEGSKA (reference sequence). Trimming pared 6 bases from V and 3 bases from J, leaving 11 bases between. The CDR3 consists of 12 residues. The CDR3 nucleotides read TGCAGTGCCGTCTGGGGGGACTATGGCTACACCTTC. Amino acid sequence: CSAVWGDYGYTF.

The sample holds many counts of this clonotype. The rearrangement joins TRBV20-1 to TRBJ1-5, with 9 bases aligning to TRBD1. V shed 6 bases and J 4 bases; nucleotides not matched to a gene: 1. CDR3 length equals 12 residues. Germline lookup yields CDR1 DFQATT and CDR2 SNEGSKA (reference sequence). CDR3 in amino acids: CSAGQGNQPQHF. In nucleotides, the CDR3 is TGCAGTGCAGGACAGGGGAATCAGCCCCAGCATTTT.

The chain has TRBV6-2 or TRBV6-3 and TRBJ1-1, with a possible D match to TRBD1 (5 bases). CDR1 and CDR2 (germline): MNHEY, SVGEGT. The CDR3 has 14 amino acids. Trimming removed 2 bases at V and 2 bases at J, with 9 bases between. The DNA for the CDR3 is TGTGCCAGCAGTTACGGGGCGCCCAACACTGAAGCTTTCTTT. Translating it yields CASSYGAPNTEAFF.